The present T cell receptor beta chain was sequenced within a study of tumor-infiltrating lymphocytes in localized non-small cell lung cancer. Study as a whole: Patients included smokers and never-smokers with various histologies, some sampled after neoadjuvant chemotherapy. Study results and limitations: Tumors had more T cell infiltration than uninvolved lung, per TCRbeta sequencing and CD3 counts. T-cell fraction did not differ between immunotypes IM1 and IM2.

Measured with immunoSEQ multiplex PCR; TCRdb has only the in-frame clones, and not every one. The table has around 13,000 clones, 68% seen once. CDR3 size: 14 residues. V was clipped by 6 bases and J by 5 bases; unmatched bases: 8. Germline V gene data show CDR1 as LNHDA and CDR2 as SQIVND (reference sequence). Remarks on this clone: Its antigen is not identified.

Sequencing was carried out using uninvolved lung tissue not adjacent to the tumor. The receptor comes from a human donor with non-small cell lung cancer. J is TRBJ2-3 and V is TRBV19; TRBD1 aligns across 7 bases. The CDR3 DNA reads as TGTGCCAGTAGACGGGACAGAGCTCGAGATACGCAGTATTTT. It yields the protein CASRRDRARDTQYF.